The T cell receptor (beta chain) described here comes from a study of cytomegalovirus exposure and HLA in healthy donors. Study-wide results and limits: Specificity of a few CMV-associated chains for CMV antigens was verified in vitro. Most TCRs appeared rarely, but some public TCRs recurred in many donors.

As for this clone: Antigen: not known.

60 Vbeta and 13 Jbeta primers were used in PCR. Method: immunoSEQ multiplex PCR; TCRdb's copy keeps in-frame clones and lacks some. This table has 100,000 to 150,000 clones, over 60% appearing once. At the time of sampling, donors were nominally healthy, though unrecorded immune exposures were likely. The source material was PBMCs. The TCR was taken from a man younger than 30 in good health and CMV-seropositive.

The CDR3 bases are TGTGCCAGCAGCCCTGACGGGACATTGACTTCAGATACGCAGTATTTT. This codes for CASSPDGTLTSDTQYF. The chain recombines TRBV5-4 with TRBJ2-3; tentative D call: TRBD1 (6 bases). This CDR3 has 16 amino acids. V dropped 4 bases and J dropped 4 bases, with 19 bases sitting between them. Germline lookup yields CDR1 SGHNT and CDR2 YYREEE (reference sequence).